This T cell receptor beta chain was recorded in a study of control samples from healthy donors and cancer patients. Some clones are missing from TCRdb's copy, which holds only in-frame ones; the method was immunoSEQ multiplex PCR. The sample lists roughly 220,000 clones; about 93% were seen once. Germline CDR1 and CDR2: DFQATT and SNEGSKA (reference sequence). CDR3 size: 16 residues. The ends were cut back, 3 bases at V and 0 bases at J, with 17 bases in the middle. The sample comprised blood. The chain carries TRBV20-1 and TRBJ1-1, with D hard to call. This sequence was found in a man in his fifties in good health. The CDR3 sequence is CSASSSGFILNTEAFF. Written as DNA, the CDR3 is TGCAGTGCTAGTTCGTCAGGATTTATTTTGAACACTGAAGCTTTCTTT.